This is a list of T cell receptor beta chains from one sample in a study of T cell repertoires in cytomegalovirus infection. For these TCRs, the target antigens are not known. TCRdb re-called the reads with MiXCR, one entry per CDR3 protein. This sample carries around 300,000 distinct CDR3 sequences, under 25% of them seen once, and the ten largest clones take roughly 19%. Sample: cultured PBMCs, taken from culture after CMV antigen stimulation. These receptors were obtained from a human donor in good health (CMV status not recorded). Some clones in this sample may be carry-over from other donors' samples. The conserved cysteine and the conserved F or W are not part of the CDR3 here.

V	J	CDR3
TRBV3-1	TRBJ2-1	ASSQETGEQF
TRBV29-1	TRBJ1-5	SVMAGGNQPQH
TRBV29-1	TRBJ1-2	SVNTGYGYT
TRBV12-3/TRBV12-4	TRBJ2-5	ASSFGLAGVKTQY
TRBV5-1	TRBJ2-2	ASSKGLAGVVSGELF
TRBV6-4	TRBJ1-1	ASSDRGPGGRGTEAF
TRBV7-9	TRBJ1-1	ASSFLVGLEAF
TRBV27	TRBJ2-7	ASSFKAWSSYEQY
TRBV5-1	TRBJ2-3	ASKPGLPDTQY
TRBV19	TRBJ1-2	ASSIFGDYGYT
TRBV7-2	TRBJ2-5	ATGTTWGETQY
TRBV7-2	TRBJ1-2	ASSKGSGALYGYT
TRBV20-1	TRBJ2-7	RGSTGGFDEQY
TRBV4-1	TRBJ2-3	ASSQELAGVSTQY
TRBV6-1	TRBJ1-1	ASSYEVMNTEAF
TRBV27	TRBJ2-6	ASSFRDSLSGANVLT
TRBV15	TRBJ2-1	ATSPVGGTYNEQF
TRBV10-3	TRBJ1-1	AISLDRSTEAF
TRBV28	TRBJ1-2	ASSRGFYGYT
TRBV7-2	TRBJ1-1	ASSLESKSTEAF
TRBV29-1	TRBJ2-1	SVKKTGSYNEQF
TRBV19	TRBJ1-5	ASRRSSSNQPQH
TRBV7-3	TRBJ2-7	ASSLTSGRSVEQY
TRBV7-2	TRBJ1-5	ASSSNPWATSNQPQH
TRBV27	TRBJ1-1	ASSPQGENTEAF
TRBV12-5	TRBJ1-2	ASGPPGVTYGYT
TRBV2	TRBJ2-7	ASSEFSYEQY
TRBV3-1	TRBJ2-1	ASSQFGGTYNEQF
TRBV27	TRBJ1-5	ASSPRTAYSNQPQH
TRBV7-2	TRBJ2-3	ASSSGGTAVDTQY
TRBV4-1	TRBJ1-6	ASSQVRGGKDSPLH
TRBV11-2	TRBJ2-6	ASSSQGFGANVLT
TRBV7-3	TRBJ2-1	ASSSSSGRPSYNEQF
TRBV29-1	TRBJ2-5	SVEEGRLGETQY
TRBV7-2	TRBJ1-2	ASSLAGATTNYGYT
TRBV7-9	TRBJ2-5	ASSSDRGWGETQY
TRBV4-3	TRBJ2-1	ASSQEWGPTI
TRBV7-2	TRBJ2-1	ASSSPGLAGVNEQF
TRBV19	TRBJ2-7	ASSILLAGIYEQY
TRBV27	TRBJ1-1	ASSLKGTGRGSTEAF
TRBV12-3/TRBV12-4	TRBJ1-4	AIGTTRGLF
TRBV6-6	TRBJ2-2	ASTPSSFGEPF
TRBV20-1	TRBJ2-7	SARSASGSYEQY
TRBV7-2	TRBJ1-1	ASSLVWKPGTVNTEAF
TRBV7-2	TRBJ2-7	ASSPAGGKPYEQY
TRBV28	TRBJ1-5	ASSFRQPQH
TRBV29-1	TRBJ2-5	SVEIGRAFYGTQY
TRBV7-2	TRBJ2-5	ASSLAQEETQY
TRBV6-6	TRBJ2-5	ASSRLGETQY
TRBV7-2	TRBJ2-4	ASSRDRGKNIQY
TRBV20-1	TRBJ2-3	SALPGSTDTQY
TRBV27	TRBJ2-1	ASSLVGPIYNEQF
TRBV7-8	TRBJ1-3	ASRGTASGNTIY
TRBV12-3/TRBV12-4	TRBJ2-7	ASSAPSGSVYEQY
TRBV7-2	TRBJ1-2	ASSLAGQGGYGYT
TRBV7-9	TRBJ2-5	ASSLGGEETQY